This entry lists 25 T cell receptor beta chains sequenced from one sample in a study of Ad26.COV2.S vaccination and SARS-CoV-2 variants. Treatment noted: some 20 received Ad26.COV2.S at low or high dose, single or two shots; roughly five received placebo; per-sample allocation not given. Sampling was performed 63 days after the first vaccine or placebo injection. The protocol was immunoSEQ multiplex PCR, while the TCRdb copy is restricted to in-frame clones and leaves out a portion. The table has around 300,000 clones, about 85% seen once. The input for sequencing was peripheral blood, taken in a trial of Ad26.COV2.S vaccine versus placebo. These TCRs come from a person between 18 and 65 years old who received the Ad26.COV2.S COVID-19 vaccine or a placebo.

This clone was seen at least ten times. The rearrangement joins TRBV6-1 to TRBJ2-5, with 12 bases lining up with TRBD2. The germline V gene has CDR1 MNHNS and CDR2 SASEGT. The CDR3 sequence is 15 residues long. Trimming cost V 2 bases and J 2 bases; bases outside gene matches: 0. As DNA, the CDR3 is TGTGCCAGCAGTGAACTAGCGGGGGGGCAAGAGACCCAGTACTTC. Its protein is CASSELAGGQETQYF.

This sequence joins TRBV7-2 and TRBJ2-4, with TRBD1 matching over 9 bases. The trim removed 5 bases at V and 5 bases at J, leaving 7 bases unmatched. This CDR3 has 15 residues. Germline values: CDR1 SGHTA, CDR2 FQGNSA. The CDR3 here is CASSAWDRAENIQYF. The CDR3 nucleotides read TGTGCCAGCAGCGCCTGGGACAGGGCGGAAAACATTCAGTACTTC.

V and J are TRBV5-4 and TRBJ2-7; D possibly corresponds to TRBD1 (6 bases). The germline CDR1 and CDR2 sequences are SGHNT and YYREEE (reference sequence). Deletions cut 6 bases from V and 3 bases from J, with 13 bases between. CDR3 length equals 13 residues. The CDR3 here is CASTVQGYYEQYF. The CDR3, as DNA: TGTGCCAGCACCGTACAGGGTTACTACGAGCAGTACTTC.

This chain uses TRBV28 with TRBJ1-1, with TRBD1 as a possible D gene (5 bases). CDR3 length: 15 residues. Looked up from germline, CDR1 is MDHEN and CDR2 is SYDVKM. V was clipped by 8 bases and J by 8 bases, with 24 bases between them. The CDR3 region has the DNA TGTGCCAGCGGCGCCTACGGCAGGGAGGTTCGCGAAGCTTTCTTT. Its protein product is CASGAYGREVREAFF. The complete variable domain, with remaining parts taken from reference TRBV28 and TRBJ1-1, reads DVKVTQSSRYLVKRTGEKVFLECVQDMDHENMFWYRQDPGLGLRLIYFSYDVKMKEKGDIPEGYSVSREKKERFSLILESASTNQTSMYLCASGAYGREVREAFFGQGTRLTVV.

The V and J genes are TRBV9 and TRBJ2-5; D could derive from TRBD1 or TRBD2 (6 bases each). The germline V gene has CDR1 SGDLS and CDR2 YYNGEE. Trimming took 2 bases from V and 2 from J, leaving 13 bases between them. The CDR3 covers 15 residues. The CDR3 sequence is CASSVGGQGQETQYF. Written as DNA, the CDR3 is TGTGCCAGCAGCGTTGGGGGGCAGGGACAAGAGACCCAGTACTTC.

The chain recombines TRBV27 with TRBJ2-3; D ambiguous. Trimming took 3 bases from V and 0 from J, leaving 19 bases between them. The CDR3 contains 18 residues. Germline CDR1 and CDR2: MNHEY and SMNVEV (reference sequence). In DNA form, the CDR3 reads TGTGCCAGCAGTTTTGGTCTCTGGAAACTCACTAGCACAGATACGCAGTATTTT. It is translated as CASSFGLWKLTSTDTQYF.

The J gene is TRBJ2-7, the V gene TRBV9, with D perhaps matching TRBD1 (6 bases). Germline CDR1 is SGDLS and CDR2 is YYNGEE. The CDR3 covers 13 residues. The ends were cut back, 3 bases at V and 5 bases at J, with 12 bases in the middle. The CDR3 nucleotides read TGTGCCAGCAGCGGAGGACAGAGGCACGAGCAGTACTTC. This codes for CASSGGQRHEQYF.

This clone was recorded only once. The V call is TRBV6-1, the J call TRBJ2-6, with unresolved D. This CDR3 region has 17 residues. V gave up 4 bases and J gave up 0 bases, with 13 bases separating them. Germline V gene lookup returns CDR1 MNHNS and CDR2 SASEGT. This chain's CDR3 is CASSALRMTSGANVLTF. The CDR3 DNA follows: TGTGCCAGCAGTGCCCTTCGCATGACCTCTGGGGCCAACGTCCTGACTTTC.

The rearrangement links TRBV30 to TRBJ2-3; D gene uncertain. V shed 2 bases and J shed 4 bases, with 7 bases lying between them. Germline-derived CDR1 and CDR2 are GTSNPN and SVGIG (reference sequence). The length of the CDR3 is 12 residues. The CDR3 region has the DNA TGTGCCTGGAGTTCCACACCAGATACGCAGTATTTT. Protein product: CAWSSTPDTQYF.

This chain uses TRBV29-1 with TRBJ1-4, with 7 positions matching TRBD1. The CDR3 totals 12 residues. Losses at the gene ends were 7 bases for V and 8 bases for J; bases not matched to a gene: 7. Germline CDR1 reads SQVTM; CDR2 reads ANQGSEA. CDR3 region: CSAGEDREKLFF. CDR3 bases: TGCAGCGCGGGAGAGGACAGGGAAAAACTGTTTTTT.

The chain recombines TRBV7-3 with TRBJ1-1; D ambiguous. The germline gives CDR1 SGHTA, CDR2 FQGTGA. CDR3 length: 15 residues. Trimming cost V 0 bases and J 2 bases, with 10 bases left between them. In DNA, the CDR3 is TGTGCCAGCAGCTTAACGATTACGGATAACACTGAAGCTTTCTTT. It codes for CASSLTITDNTEAFF.

The genes are TRBV27 and TRBJ2-4, with D perhaps assigned TRBD1 or TRBD2 (5 bases each). The CDR3 consists of 15 residues. V was cut by 6 bases and J by 9 bases, with 21 bases left in between. Looked up from germline, CDR1 is MNHEY and CDR2 is SMNVEV (reference sequence). CDR3: CASRTVTGVGGIQYF. The CDR3 DNA follows: TGTGCCAGCAGGACCGTGACGGGTGTTGGGGGCATTCAGTACTTC.

The rearrangement joins TRBV7-8 to TRBJ2-2; unclear D gene. Germline loops: CDR1 SGHVS, CDR2 FQNEAQ. The ends were cut back, 5 bases at V and 4 bases at J, with 17 bases in the middle. The CDR3 loop spans 16 amino acids. This CDR3 is CASSPPRRLATGELFF. CDR3 DNA sequence: TGTGCCAGCAGCCCCCCCCGCAGACTCGCCACCGGGGAGCTGTTTTTT.

The chain has TRBV19 and TRBJ1-6; a weak D match, TRBD1 (6 bases). This CDR3 has 17 amino acids. The V gene lost 2 bases and the J gene lost 6 bases, with 17 bases spanning the gap. Germline-derived CDR1 and CDR2 are LNHDA and SQIVND (reference sequence). The CDR3 spells CASSIRVGGRSNSPLHF. CDR3 nucleotides: TGTGCCAGTAGTATACGGGTTGGGGGCCGATCTAATTCACCCCTCCACTTT. The entire variable domain, with the rest obtained from reference TRBV19 and TRBJ1-6, is as follows: DGGITQSPKYLFRKEGQNVTLSCEQNLNHDAMYWYRQDPGQGLRLIYYSQIVNDFQKGDIAEGYSVSREKKESFPLTVTSAQKNPTAFYLCASSIRVGGRSNSPLHFGNGTRLTVT.

The chain is built from TRBV6-6 and TRBJ2-7, with D unclear. With 5 bases removed from V and 4 bases from J, the gap between germline ends came to 15 bases. The germline gives CDR1 MNHNY, CDR2 SVGAGI (reference sequence). The CDR3 loop spans 14 amino acids. CDR3 protein: CASSQLTQLYEQYF. In DNA form, the CDR3 reads TGTGCCAGCAGTCAACTAACACAGCTATACGAGCAGTACTTC.

V usage is TRBV7-2 and J usage is TRBJ2-3; D is undetermined. Germline CDR1 SGHTA, CDR2 FQGNSA. The ends were cut back, 1 base at V and 2 bases at J, with 10 bases in the middle. CDR3 size: 15 residues. This chain's CDR3 is CASSLEGSSTDTQYF. The CDR3 nucleotides are TGTGCCAGCAGCTTAGAGGGCAGTTCCACAGATACGCAGTATTTT. Using reference TRBV7-2 and TRBJ2-3 for the parts outside the CDR3, the full variable domain is GAGVSQSPSNKVTEKGKDVELRCDPISGHTALYWYRQSLGQGLEFLIYFQGNSAPDKSGLPSDRFSAERTGGSVSTLTIQRTQQEDSAVYLCASSLEGSSTDTQYFGPGTRLTVL.

V gene TRBV6-2 or TRBV6-3 combines with J gene TRBJ1-5, with a possible D match to TRBD1 (6 bases). Germline V CDR1 and CDR2: MNHEY, SVGEGT. The CDR3 contains 15 residues. V shed 1 base and J shed 4 bases, with 11 bases lying between them. This CDR3 reads CASSYYGQGNQPQHF. CDR3 nucleotides: TGTGCCAGCAGTTACTATGGCCAGGGGAATCAGCCCCAGCATTTT.

The rearrangement links TRBV10-3 to TRBJ1-2; perhaps TRBD1 as D (6 bases). Trimming took off 2 bases at V and 2 bases at J, with 9 bases between the two ends. The germline CDR1 and CDR2 sequences are ENHRY and SYGVKD. CDR3 length: 14 residues. CDR3 region: CAISERQENYGYTF. In DNA form, the CDR3 reads TGTGCCATCAGTGAGCGACAGGAAAACTATGGCTACACCTTC.

The chain is built from TRBV25-1 and TRBJ1-2, with 11 bases that match TRBD1. In germline, CDR1 is MGHDK, CDR2 SYGVNS. The ends lost 2 bases at V and 2 bases at J; junction bases unmatched: 7. The CDR3 spans 17 residues. CDR3 in amino acids: CASSEDRTGGANYGYTF. The CDR3 DNA sequence: TGTGCCAGCAGTGAAGATCGGACAGGGGGCGCGAACTATGGCTACACCTTC.

The J gene is TRBJ1-2, the V gene TRBV20-1; 8 positions agree with TRBD1. Germline lookup yields CDR1 DFQATT and CDR2 SNEGSKA (reference sequence). Trimming at V came to 6 bases and at J to 13 bases, leaving 10 bases not matched to a gene. CDR3 length: 11 amino acids. The CDR3 DNA is TGCAGTGCCGCCTCCGGACAGGGACGCACCTTC. Translating gives CSAASGQGRTF.

The rearrangement joins TRBV5-1 to TRBJ1-1, with 8 bases aligning to TRBD1. V was pared by 0 bases and J by 0 bases, with 1 base of the junction left unmatched. From germline, CDR1 is SGHRS and CDR2 YFSETQ. The CDR3 runs 15 residues. CDR3 sequence (DNA): TGCGCCAGCAGCTTGGAGACAGGGGTGAACACTGAAGCTTTCTTT. Translating it yields CASSLETGVNTEAFF. The full variable domain, with the rest looked up from reference TRBV5-1 and TRBJ1-1, is KAGVTQTPRYLIKTRGQQVTLSCSPISGHRSVSWYQQTPGQGLQFLFEYFSETQRNKGNFPGRFSGRQFSNSRSEMNVSTLELGDSALYLCASSLETGVNTEAFFGQGTRLTVV.

The CDR3 DNA follows: TGTGCCAGCAGTCGCCAGGGGGCTGGGGCCAACGTCCTGACTTTC. This codes for CASSRQGAGANVLTF. The chain combines TRBV6-5 with TRBJ2-6; 7 nucleotides match TRBD1. V shed 5 bases, J shed 2 bases, and the junction held 3 bases outside the gene matches. Germline V gene data show CDR1 as MNHEY and CDR2 as SVGAGI. CDR3 size: 15 residues.

The chain joins TRBV9 to TRBJ2-5, with D possibly matching TRBD2 (5 bases). V lost 0 bases and J lost 0, with 9 bases in between. Looked up from germline, CDR1 is SGDLS and CDR2 is YYNGEE. The CDR3 runs 15 residues. CDR3 in DNA: TGTGCCAGCAGCGTAGCCGGAGCGGACCAAGAGACCCAGTACTTC. Residues: CASSVAGADQETQYF.

The chain uses TRBV28 and TRBJ1-1; 8 nucleotides line up with TRBD1. Germline V lookup: CDR1 MDHEN, CDR2 SYDVKM. The CDR3 contains 12 residues. The V segment lost 4 bases and the J segment 8 bases; nucleotides outside the gene matches: 3. CDR3 sequence (DNA): TGTGCCAGCAGTTACCGGACAGGGGAAGCTTTCTTT. Translating it yields CASSYRTGEAFF.

A single count supports this clone. CDR3 sequence (DNA): TGTGCCAGTAGTATTCGCGACCTCTATGGCTACACCTTC. Its protein product is CASSIRDLYGYTF. The gene calls are TRBV19 and TRBJ1-2; D is ambiguous. The CDR3 spans 13 residues. The germline gives CDR1 LNHDA, CDR2 SQIVND (reference sequence). V lost 3 bases to trimming and J lost 4 bases, with 9 bases between them.